These 9 T cell receptor beta chains were sequenced from one sample in a study of beta chain features in type 1 diabetes. All of the isolated RNA was reverse transcribed, so expressed TCRB transcripts were sequenced. Clones were read by immunoSEQ multiplex PCR, and TCRdb kept only the in-frame ones, dropping some. The repertoire holds 300,000 to 350,000 clones, with 20% as singletons. Sequenced sample: naive CD4+ T cells from blood. These receptors were collected from a woman aged 18 to 35 in good health.

The chain has TRBV29-1 and TRBJ1-2, with D tentatively TRBD1 (5 bases). Germline V gene data show CDR1 as SQVTM and CDR2 as ANQGSEA. The CDR3 totals 14 residues. The V end was cut by 8 bases, the J end by 4 bases, with 20 bases between. The CDR3 spells CSFGAFSGGYGYTF. The DNA for the CDR3 is TGCAGCTTTGGGGCATTCAGCGGTGGCTATGGCTACACCTTC.

The chain employs TRBV11-1 and TRBJ1-6; TRBD1 agrees at 9 bases. V was clipped by 3 bases and J by 8 bases; unmatched bases: 5. This CDR3 region has 15 residues. Germline V gene sequence: CDR1 SGHAT, CDR2 FQDESV (reference sequence). CDR3 region: CASSLGQGVHSPLHF. CDR3 in DNA: TGTGCCAGCAGCTTGGGACAGGGAGTTCATTCACCCCTCCACTTT.

This clone was seen a handful of times. V gene TRBV5-1 combines with J gene TRBJ2-7, with unresolved D. V dropped 0 bases and J dropped 0 bases, with 13 bases sitting between them. Germline-derived CDR1 and CDR2 are SGHRS and YFSETQ. CDR3 length: 16 amino acids. CDR3 sequence (DNA): TGCGCCAGCAGCTTGGGGGCCTACGGTGACTCCTACGAGCAGTACTTC. This encodes CASSLGAYGDSYEQYF.

The chain is built from TRBV15 and TRBJ1-2, with D unresolved. The CDR3 is 15 residues long. The germline V gene has CDR1 LNHNV and CDR2 YYDKDF (reference sequence). The V end lost 1 base, the J end lost 6 bases, and 15 bases lay between the germline ends. Here the CDR3 reads CATSRGSRPADGYTF. The DNA for the CDR3 is TGTGCCACCAGCAGAGGAAGCCGCCCGGCGGATGGCTACACCTTC.

The chain couples TRBV6-6 to TRBJ1-1; D remains unclear. The V end lost 5 bases, the J end lost 1 base, and 8 bases lay between the germline ends. The CDR3 loop spans 13 amino acids. Germline loops: CDR1 MNHNY, CDR2 SVGAGI (reference sequence). The DNA of the CDR3 is TGTGCCAGCAGTGCTGACTCGAACACTGAAGCTTTCTTT. Protein sequence: CASSADSNTEAFF.

The J gene is TRBJ2-2, the V gene TRBV19; D is uncertain. The CDR3 is made up of 14 amino acids. Trimming left V 5 bases short and J 4 bases short, with 11 bases between. From germline, CDR1 is LNHDA and CDR2 SQIVND (reference sequence). In DNA form, the CDR3 reads TGTGCCAGTAGTCGAGCAGGATCCACCGGGGAGCTGTTTTTT. It is translated as CASSRAGSTGELFF. Variable domain in full (rest from reference TRBV19 and TRBJ2-2): DGGITQSPKYLFRKEGQNVTLSCEQNLNHDAMYWYRQDPGQGLRLIYYSQIVNDFQKGDIAEGYSVSREKKESFPLTVTSAQKNPTAFYLCASSRAGSTGELFFGEGSRLTVL.

Comment on this clone: The sample has other DNA sequences that encode this CDR3 too. The CDR3 sequence is CASSLGLAGETQYF. CDR3 sequence (DNA): TGTGCCAGCAGCTTAGGACTAGCAGGAGAGACCCAGTACTTC. The chain is built from TRBV7-9 and TRBJ2-5, with 7 bases identical to TRBD2. Trimming at V came to 1 base and at J to 4 bases, leaving 3 bases not matched to a gene. Per the germline V gene, CDR1 is SEHNR and CDR2 is FQNEAQ (reference sequence). The CDR3 consists of 14 residues.

This clone was counted a few times. The chain carries TRBV30 and TRBJ2-3; 7 bases align to TRBD1. The J segment lost 6 bases and the V segment lost 3 bases, leaving 9 bases of the junction unmatched. From germline, CDR1 is GTSNPN and CDR2 SVGIG (reference sequence). The CDR3 is made up of 14 amino acids. CDR3 in DNA: TGTGCCTGGAGGCTTACAGGGGCCGTCGATACGCAGTATTTT. The encoded protein is CAWRLTGAVDTQYF.

The chain has TRBV6-6 and TRBJ1-6; possibly TRBD1 for D (6 bases). Trimming shortened V by 6 bases and J by 0 bases, and 12 bases separated the two germline ends. Germline loops: CDR1 MNHNY, CDR2 SVGAGI (reference sequence). This CDR3 spans 16 amino acids. CDR3 loop: CASSRGQRSYNSPLHF. The CDR3 bases are TGTGCCAGCAGCCGAGGACAGCGCTCCTATAATTCACCCCTCCACTTT.